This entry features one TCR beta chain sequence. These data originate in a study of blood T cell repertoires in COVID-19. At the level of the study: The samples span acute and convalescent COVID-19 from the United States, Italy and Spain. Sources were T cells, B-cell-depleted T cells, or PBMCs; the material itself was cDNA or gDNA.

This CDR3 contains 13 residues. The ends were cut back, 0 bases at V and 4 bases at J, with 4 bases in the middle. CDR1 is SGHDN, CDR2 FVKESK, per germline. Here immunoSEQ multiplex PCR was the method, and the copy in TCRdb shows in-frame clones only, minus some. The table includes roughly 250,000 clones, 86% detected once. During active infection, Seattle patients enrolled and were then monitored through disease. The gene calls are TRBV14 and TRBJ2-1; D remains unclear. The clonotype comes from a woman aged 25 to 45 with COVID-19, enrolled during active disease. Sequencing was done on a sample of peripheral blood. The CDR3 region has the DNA TGTGCCAGCAGCCAAGAAGCGTACAATGAGCAGTTCTTC. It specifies CASSQEAYNEQFF.